A selection of T cell receptor beta chains follows, all from one sample in a study of CD4 T cell repertoires in COVID-19. Assay used: immunoSEQ multiplex PCR; TCRdb lists only in-frame clones, some missing. The repertoire has more than 65,000 clones, roughly 85% of them found once; the top ten carry roughly 0.6%. The source material was CD4+ T cells from peripheral blood, sampled after recovery from COVID-19. The receptors stem from a human donor who had COVID-19. CDR3s include the opening cysteine and the closing phenylalanine or tryptophan. D genes are given only for firm matches. Size is omitted from some rows. Given values are once, few, many or a class for expanded clones.

d_call: -
j_call: TRBJ1-3
clone_size: -
v_call: TRBV6-5
cdr3_aa: CASRVTGRNTIYF
cdr3_nt: TGTGCCAGCAGGGTTACAGGACGGAACACCATATATTTT

d_call: -
j_call: TRBJ1-2
clone_size: -
v_call: TRBV9
cdr3_aa: CASSVMEAYGYTF
cdr3_nt: TGTGCCAGCAGCGTAATGGAGGCCTATGGCTACACCTTC

d_call: -
j_call: TRBJ2-7
clone_size: -
v_call: TRBV3-1/TRBV3-2
cdr3_aa: CASSQVGVEQYF
cdr3_nt: TGTGCCAGCAGCCAAGTAGGGGTAGAGCAGTACTTC

d_call: -
j_call: TRBJ2-7
clone_size: -
v_call: TRBV28
cdr3_aa: CASRSPGYEQYF
cdr3_nt: TGTGCCAGCAGGTCTCCGGGGTACGAGCAGTACTTC

d_call: TRBD2
j_call: TRBJ2-1
clone_size: -
v_call: TRBV10-1
cdr3_aa: CASSGLAGALEQFF
cdr3_nt: TGCGCCAGCAGTGGGCTAGCGGGGGCCTTAGAGCAGTTCTTC

d_call: TRBD2
j_call: TRBJ2-3
clone_size: -
v_call: TRBV3-1/TRBV3-2
cdr3_aa: CASSQDRLAVFTDTQYF
cdr3_nt: TGTGCCAGCAGCCAAGATCGTCTAGCGGTATTCACAGATACGCAGTATTTT

d_call: -
j_call: TRBJ2-3
clone_size: -
v_call: TRBV5-1
cdr3_aa: CASSLGVSWADSTDTQYF
cdr3_nt: TGCGCCAGCAGCTTGGGGGTCTCATGGGCGGATAGCACAGATACGCAGTATTTT

d_call: -
j_call: TRBJ1-3
clone_size: -
v_call: TRBV5-5
cdr3_aa: CASSHTGLSGNTIYF
cdr3_nt: TGTGCCAGCAGCCACACAGGTTTATCTGGAAACACCATATATTTT

d_call: TRBD1
j_call: TRBJ1-6
clone_size: few
v_call: TRBV7-2
cdr3_aa: CASGQGWNSPLHF
cdr3_nt: TGTGCCAGTGGACAGGGGTGGAATTCACCCCTCCACTTT

d_call: TRBD2
j_call: TRBJ2-5
clone_size: -
v_call: TRBV3-1/TRBV3-2
cdr3_aa: CASSQVSGAWETQYF
cdr3_nt: TGTGCCAGCAGCCAAGTTAGCGGGGCTTGGGAGACCCAGTACTTC

d_call: TRBD2
j_call: TRBJ2-3
clone_size: -
v_call: TRBV19
cdr3_aa: CASSNTGGVTQYF
cdr3_nt: TGTGCCAGTAGTAATACGGGGGGAGTTACGCAGTATTTT

d_call: TRBD2
j_call: TRBJ2-7
clone_size: few
v_call: TRBV28
cdr3_aa: CASSLSGSGSYEQYF
cdr3_nt: TGTGCCAGCAGTCTTAGCGGGAGCGGGTCCTACGAGCAGTACTTC

d_call: -
j_call: TRBJ2-5
clone_size: -
v_call: TRBV5-1
cdr3_aa: CASSRLQETQYF
cdr3_nt: TGCGCCAGCAGCCGACTCCAAGAGACCCAGTACTTC

d_call: TRBD2
j_call: TRBJ2-3
clone_size: once
v_call: TRBV5-1
cdr3_aa: CASSLEQRGGDTQYF
cdr3_nt: TGCGCCAGCAGCTTGGAGCAACGGGGGGGAGATACGCAGTATTTT

d_call: TRBD1
j_call: TRBJ2-5
clone_size: -
v_call: TRBV3-1/TRBV3-2
cdr3_aa: CASSQDLLGTEQETQYF
cdr3_nt: TGTGCCAGCAGCCAAGATCTATTAGGGACAGAACAAGAGACCCAGTACTTC

d_call: TRBD1
j_call: TRBJ2-2
clone_size: -
v_call: TRBV24-1
cdr3_aa: CATSEVTGTGDTGELFF
cdr3_nt: TGTGCCACCAGTGAGGTAACCGGGACAGGGGACACCGGGGAGCTGTTTTTT

d_call: -
j_call: TRBJ2-1
clone_size: -
v_call: TRBV15
cdr3_aa: CATSRDDGYSYNEQFF
cdr3_nt: TGTGCCACCAGCAGAGATGACGGATACTCCTACAATGAGCAGTTCTTC

d_call: TRBD1
j_call: TRBJ1-6
clone_size: -
v_call: TRBV30
cdr3_aa: CAWSTGQGDSPLHF
cdr3_nt: TGTGCCTGGAGTACGGGACAGGGGGATTCACCCCTCCACTTT

d_call: TRBD1
j_call: TRBJ1-2
clone_size: -
v_call: TRBV24-1
cdr3_aa: CATSDGHRGYGYTF
cdr3_nt: TGTGCCACCAGTGACGGACACAGGGGCTATGGCTACACCTTC

d_call: TRBD2
j_call: TRBJ2-1
clone_size: once
v_call: TRBV30
cdr3_aa: CAWSLGSGRGNEQFF
cdr3_nt: TGTGCCTGGAGTCTAGGGAGCGGGAGGGGTAATGAGCAGTTCTTC

d_call: TRBD1
j_call: TRBJ1-2
clone_size: -
v_call: TRBV19
cdr3_aa: CASSGTGGYGYTF
cdr3_nt: TGTGCCAGTAGCGGCACAGGGGGCTATGGCTACACCTTC

d_call: -
j_call: TRBJ1-4
clone_size: -
v_call: TRBV7-8
cdr3_aa: CASSLANRGLNEKLFF
cdr3_nt: TGTGCCAGCAGCTTAGCGAACCGGGGCCTTAATGAAAAACTGTTTTTT

d_call: TRBD2
j_call: TRBJ2-1
clone_size: -
v_call: TRBV27
cdr3_aa: CASRGTERGAGEQFF
cdr3_nt: TGTGCCAGCAGGGGGACGGAGCGGGGGGCGGGTGAGCAGTTCTTC

d_call: -
j_call: TRBJ2-5
clone_size: -
v_call: TRBV6-5
cdr3_aa: CASSYSRGGQETQYF
cdr3_nt: TGTGCCAGCAGTTACTCACGAGGAGGCCAAGAGACCCAGTACTTC

d_call: -
j_call: TRBJ1-3
clone_size: -
v_call: TRBV3-1/TRBV3-2
cdr3_aa: CASSQGLGNTIYF
cdr3_nt: TGTGCCAGCAGCCAAGGACTTGGAAACACCATATATTTT

d_call: TRBD1
j_call: TRBJ1-5
clone_size: few
v_call: TRBV2
cdr3_aa: CASSSDGQGNQPQHF
cdr3_nt: TGTGCCAGCAGTTCGGATGGACAGGGCAATCAGCCCCAGCATTTT

d_call: -
j_call: TRBJ2-7
clone_size: -
v_call: TRBV2
cdr3_aa: CASSGGGTYSYEQYF
cdr3_nt: TGTGCCAGCAGTGGGGGGGGGACATACTCCTACGAGCAGTACTTC

d_call: -
j_call: TRBJ2-2
clone_size: -
v_call: TRBV7-2
cdr3_aa: CASSLGISGNTGELFF
cdr3_nt: TGTGCCAGCAGCTTAGGAATTAGTGGGAACACCGGGGAGCTGTTTTTT

d_call: -
j_call: TRBJ2-5
clone_size: -
v_call: TRBV12-3/TRBV12-4
cdr3_aa: CASRIAHQETQYF
cdr3_nt: TGTGCCAGCAGGATAGCGCACCAAGAGACCCAGTACTTC

d_call: -
j_call: TRBJ1-5
clone_size: -
v_call: TRBV29-1
cdr3_aa: CSVGADSNQPQHF
cdr3_nt: TGCAGCGTTGGGGCGGATAGCAATCAGCCCCAGCATTTT

d_call: -
j_call: TRBJ1-4
clone_size: -
v_call: TRBV18
cdr3_aa: CASSSSREEKLFF
cdr3_nt: TGTGCCAGCTCAAGTTCGCGAGAAGAAAAACTGTTTTTT

d_call: TRBD2
j_call: TRBJ2-1
clone_size: once
v_call: TRBV18
cdr3_aa: CASSASGGPYNEQFF
cdr3_nt: TGTGCCAGCTCAGCTAGCGGGGGGCCATACAATGAGCAGTTCTTC

d_call: TRBD2
j_call: TRBJ2-3
clone_size: -
v_call: TRBV5-1
cdr3_aa: CASSPGTSGVTDTQYF
cdr3_nt: TGCGCCAGCAGCCCCGGGACTAGCGGAGTCACAGATACGCAGTATTTT